This T cell receptor delta chain was profiled in a study of gamma-delta chains in newborns, infants, children. This clone was found a few times. The TCRdb record carries a much larger clone's protein, which differs from this DNA's translation at residue 9; a read error is the likely cause, and the protein listed here is the DNA translation. TCRdb re-called the reads through CATT. The sample includes about 3,400 delta-chain clones, roughly 0.27% of them seen just once. V shed 0 bases and J shed 5 bases, with 17 bases lying between them. From germline, CDR1 is NSMFDY and CDR2 ISSIKDK. The CDR3 contains 16 residues.

Sample: blood. V gene TRAV29/DV5 combines with J gene TRDJ2; D perhaps matches TRDD3 (5 bases). The source of this sequence is a child who was a newborn, infant or young child, either healthy, febrile or measles-vaccinated (not recorded which). The CDR3 bases are TGTGCAGCAAGCGAGGTCGGGCTGTGGGATACAGCACAACTCTTCTTT. Encoded protein: CAASEVGLWDTAQLFF.